The source of this T cell receptor (beta chain) is a study of blood T cell repertoires in COVID-19. Profiling relied on immunoSEQ multiplex PCR, and the TCRdb table lists in-frame clones only, not all of them. The repertoire holds around 80,000 clones, with approximately 80% as singletons. Germline lookup yields CDR1 MNHEY and CDR2 SVGAGI. V lost 2 bases and J lost 0, with 10 bases in between. This CDR3 is built from 15 residues. V gene TRBV6-5 combines with J gene TRBJ1-2; D possibly corresponds to TRBD1 (5 bases). The sequence was collected from a man older than 75 with acute or convalescent COVID-19. The material sequenced was peripheral blood. This chain's CDR3 is CASSYASTANYGYTF. DNA of the CDR3: TGTGCCAGCAGTTACGCGTCGACAGCTAACTATGGCTACACCTTC.